These 12 T cell receptor beta chains were all obtained from the same sample, sequenced in a study of blood T cells in healthy people across ages. Then a second PCR, running about 7 to 11 cycles, was carried out with a sample-barcoded 5' primer and a J-beta primer mix. TCRdb reprocessed the 5' RACE reads via MiXCR and lists one record per CDR3 protein. The table lists 500,000 to 550,000 distinct CDR3 sequences, approximately 25% of them singletons, with roughly 10% in the top ten. The data also belong to a second study, concerning T cells of mothers and their children.

Input material: blood. The receptor set was obtained from a boy aged 5-17 years in good health.

This clonotype was recorded a few times. The CDR3 DNA reads TGTGCCAGCAGTTTAAGGGCGCAGGGTGGTGAGCAGTTCTTC. Amino acids: CASSLRAQGGEQFF. V and J are TRBV12-3 or TRBV12-4 and TRBJ2-5, with D perhaps matching TRBD1 (5 bases). The J call is uncertain, as TRBJ2-1 better fits the DNA end. CDR3 length: 14 residues.

The chain has TRBV28 and TRBJ1-2; no definite D call. With 11 bases removed from V and 2 bases from J, the gap between germline ends came to 12 bases. This CDR3 spans 12 amino acids. Germline V lookup: CDR1 MDHEN, CDR2 SYDVKM. CDR3 residues: CAFGDSNYGYTF. The CDR3 DNA sequence: TGTGCCTTCGGAGATTCCAACTATGGCTACACCTTC.

This clonotype came up a few times. This chain connects TRBV12-3 or TRBV12-4 to TRBJ2-1; D is possibly TRBD2 (6 bases). Trimming took 7 bases from V and 4 from J, leaving 17 bases between them. This CDR3 region has 15 residues. The CDR3 loop is CASNFGGTHYNEQFF. Here the CDR3 DNA reads TGTGCCAGCAACTTTGGGGGGACGCATTACAATGAGCAGTTCTTC.

The table lists this clonotype with a few counts. This chain links TRBV20-1 with TRBJ2-1; maybe TRBD1 (6 bases). The V gene lost 3 bases and the J gene lost 2 bases, with 11 bases spanning the gap. The germline CDR1 and CDR2 sequences are DFQATT and SNEGSKA (reference sequence). This CDR3 is built from 14 residues. The CDR3 region is CSARSGTPYNEQFF. The CDR3 DNA sequence: TGCAGTGCTAGGTCAGGGACACCCTACAATGAGCAGTTCTTC.

This clonotype has just one count. The J gene is TRBJ2-1, the V gene TRBV6-2 or TRBV6-3, with D tentatively TRBD1 (6 bases). The germline V gene has CDR1 MNHEY and CDR2 SVGEGT. The ends were cut back, 6 bases at V and 0 bases at J, with 24 bases in the middle. The length of the CDR3 is 19 residues. CDR3 sequence reads: CASSLPFGQQISSYNEQFF. For the CDR3, the DNA is TGTGCCAGCAGCCTTCCGTTCGGACAGCAGATTAGCTCCTACAATGAGCAGTTCTTC.

The chain links TRBV29-1 to TRBJ1-1, with a possible D match to TRBD1 (5 bases). V was clipped by 6 bases and J by 0 bases, with 17 bases between them. CDR3 length equals 15 residues. CDR1 and CDR2 (germline): SQVTM, ANQGSEA. The CDR3 nucleotides read TGCAGCGTAAGCAGTGGGGACGGGTTGAACACTGAAGCTTTCTTT. The encoded protein is CSVSSGDGLNTEAFF.

Only a few counts were recorded for this clonotype. The junction and the germline gene differ at one end; a read error may be behind it. The gene calls are TRBV9 and TRBJ1-3, with 7 bases that match TRBD1. Germline V lookup: CDR1 SGDLS, CDR2 YYNGEE. The CDR3 loop spans 16 amino acids. The CDR3 DNA reads as TGTGCCTGCAGCGTGGAACCACAGGGGCCTGGAAACACCATATATTTT. Residues: CACSVEPQGPGNTIYF.

This clonotype was found many times. This chain connects TRBV7-9 to TRBJ2-7, with 13 bases aligning to TRBD2. The length of the CDR3 is 16 residues. The germline V gene has CDR1 SEHNR and CDR2 FQNEAQ (reference sequence). J gave up 3 bases and V 2 bases, and 4 bases lay outside the gene matches. The CDR3 nucleotides are TGTGCCAGCAGCTTATCGAGGACTAGCGGGGGCTACGAGCAGTACTTC. It is translated as CASSLSRTSGGYEQYF.

This clonotype was detected only a few times. The chain has TRBV7-8 and TRBJ2-7; 14 bases are a match to TRBD2. The CDR3 totals 16 residues. CDR1 SGHVS and CDR2 FQNEAQ come from the germline V gene. J gave up 0 bases and V 5 bases, and 3 bases lay outside the gene matches. DNA for the CDR3: TGTGCCAGCAGCGCCGGGACTAGCGGGAGCTCCTACGAGCAGTACTTC. Its protein product is CASSAGTSGSSYEQYF.

The chain links TRBV28 to TRBJ2-5; 8 bases match TRBD1. The CDR3 loop spans 14 amino acids. Germline CDR1 is MDHEN and CDR2 is SYDVKM. V lost 5 bases to trimming and J lost 5 bases; unmatched junction nucleotides: 7. CDR3 nucleotides: TGTGCCAGCAGTAAGGACAGGGTCCAGGAGACCCAGTACTTC. Its translation: CASSKDRVQETQYF.

The chain couples TRBV4-1 to TRBJ2-5; D ambiguous. Trimming shortened V by 1 base and J by 1 base, and 19 bases separated the two germline ends. Germline CDR1 MGHRA, CDR2 YSYEKL. CDR3 length equals 18 residues. CDR3 nucleotides: TGCGCCAGCAGCCAAGTGAATCTCGTGGGCTTAGGCCAAGAGACCCAGTACTTC. Translating it yields CASSQVNLVGLGQETQYF.

The chain is built from TRBV7-2 and TRBJ2-3, with D perhaps matching TRBD2 (8 bases). This CDR3 is 17 amino acids long. The V end was cut by 11 bases, the J end by 3 bases, with 27 bases between. Germline CDR1 reads SGHTA; CDR2 reads FQGNSA. This CDR3 is CADSLGGGGRMTDTQYF. The CDR3 bases are TGTGCCGACAGCTTAGGGGGCGGGGGGAGGATGACAGATACGCAGTATTTT.